This TCR beta chain was observed in a study of blood T cell repertoires in COVID-19 (dated by TCRdb to 2020 to 2022). Study-level background: Samples covering the acute and convalescent phases of COVID-19 were provided by collaborators in the United States, Italy and Spain. The prospective study material was composed of cDNA or gDNA derived from T cells, B-cell-depleted T cells, or PBMCs. Subjects who had been exposed to COVID-19, were actively infected with it, or had recovered from it provided the deeply sampled blood TCRbeta repertoires that made up the dataset. The repertoires were made available in a free public database intended to serve as a resource for research on the immune response to SARS-CoV-2. Samples came from the ongoing ImmuneRACE study (first 160 participants) plus 1,254 subjects from 6 global collaborators. Nearly every sample came with metadata listing a de-identified subject ID, COVID-19 status, age in years and sex. Where HLA class I and class II types were available, the types were taken from metadata supplied by the sample provider, not from assay-based typing. What the study reported, not specific to this receptor: Clinical and demographic metadata were provided uncurated, with the amount varying by source and participant.

As to this clone: Its antigen target is currently unknown. No clone much larger than this one lies a single base away; base qualities are absent.

In the prospective study, participants were roughly 18 to 100 years old, resided in about 25 geographic areas of the United States, and were enrolled through a virtual design. In the prospective study, cohorts were assigned on the basis of participant-reported clinical history obtained from a screening survey and a study questionnaire. Each participant in the prospective study had whole blood, serum and a nasopharyngeal or oropharyngeal swab collected by mobile phlebotomists. Prospective study participants could optionally give additional blood draws and questionnaires over an approximately two-month period. Before DNA extraction, blood samples from the prospective study were shipped at room temperature or frozen. CDR1 and CDR2, per the germline V gene (reference sequence), are LNHNV and YYDKDF. From the cysteine through the phenylalanine, the CDR3 covers 14 amino acids. Left in the record is the CDR3 DNA by itself, 42 bases read in frame from the first base. The V and J ends are trimmed by 6 bases and 8 bases, leaving 17 bases between them.

The immunoSEQ Assay, a bias-controlled multiplex PCR, was used to amplify TCRbeta CDR3 regions from genomic DNA. The authors' pipeline ran thus. Nucleated cell counts per sample were estimated from amplification of reference gene primers within the assay. Sequence reads were collapsed and filtered to measure the absolute abundance of every unique TCRbeta CDR3 rearrangement. For each sample, productive Simpson clonality was calculated as the square root of Simpson's diversity index over productive rearrangements. Imported from immuneACCESS, the table was reduced by TCRdb to in-frame sequences with V and J called. These copies leave out some clones; in studies compared against another copy, an unresolved V gene accounts for under half, and the cause of the remainder is not known. V and J calls and clone size are copied from that table; D and trimming were computed from the DNA. The sample data list 200,000 to 300,000 clones, and around 89% of these were observed just once. 0.95% to 1.5% of the sample is in the top ten clones.

The sequencing input was PBMCs or T cells enriched from blood (not recorded which). The sequence was obtained from a middle-aged woman with acute COVID-19. The sequence joins TRBV15 to TRBJ2-1, with TRBD2 tentatively as D gene (6 bases match). This receptor carries the CDR3 CATREGPARDEQFF. The DNA sequence is TGTGCCACCAGGGAGGGGCCGGCCCGAGATGAGCAGTTCTTC. The full variable domain, with segments outside the CDR3 supplied by the reference TRBV15 and TRBJ2-1 proteins, appears as DAMVIQNPRYQVTQFGKPVTLSCSQTLNHNVMYWYQQKSSQAPKLLFHYYDKDFNNEADTPDNFQSRRPNTSFCFLDIRSPGLGDTAMYLCATREGPARDEQFFGPGTRLTVL.